This T cell receptor (beta chain) was found in a study of beta chain features in type 1 diabetes. The overall study: Age and gender were similar between patients and healthy donors, as were cell yields.

On average, the one heparinised blood draw given by each donor was 90 to 150 mL. This CDR3 comprises 13 residues. V lost 2 bases, J lost 10 bases, and 14 bases lay in between. The germline CDR1 and CDR2 sequences are LNHNV and YYDKDF (reference sequence). The sequenced template was cDNA made from the entire isolated RNA. About 4 million reads was the average for naive, central memory and regulatory T cell samples. Generated by immunoSEQ multiplex PCR, the TCRdb table keeps only in-frame clones and is missing some. The top ten clones hold nearly 0.65% of a sample with over 150,000 clones, around 8.5% of them seen once. This clone was seen more than once but under ten times. Its antigen is not known. Findings and caveats of the study: When cDNA is sequenced, cells with high TCR expression could be over-represented.

The gene calls are TRBV15 and TRBJ1-1; weak D call: TRBD1 (5 bases). Material: central memory CD4+ T cells from blood. The receptor was derived from a man aged 18 to 29 in good health. CDR3 coding DNA: TGTGCCACCAGCAGACCTAATTCAGGGTTAGCTTTCTTT. This encodes CATSRPNSGLAFF.